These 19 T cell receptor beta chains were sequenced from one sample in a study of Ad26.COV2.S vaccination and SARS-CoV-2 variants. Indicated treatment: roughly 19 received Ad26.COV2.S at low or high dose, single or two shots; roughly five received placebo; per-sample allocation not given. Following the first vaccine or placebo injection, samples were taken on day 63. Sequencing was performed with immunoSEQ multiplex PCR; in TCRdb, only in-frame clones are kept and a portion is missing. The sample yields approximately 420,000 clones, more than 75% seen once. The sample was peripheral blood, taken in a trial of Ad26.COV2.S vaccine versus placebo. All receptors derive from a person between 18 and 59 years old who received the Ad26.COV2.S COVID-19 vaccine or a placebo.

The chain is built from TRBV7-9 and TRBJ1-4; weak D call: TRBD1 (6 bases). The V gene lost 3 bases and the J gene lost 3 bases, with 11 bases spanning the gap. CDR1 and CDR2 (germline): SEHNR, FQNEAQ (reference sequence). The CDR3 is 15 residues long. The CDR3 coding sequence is TGTGCCAGCAGCTTTGGACAGCCCGCTAATGAAAAACTGTTTTTT. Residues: CASSFGQPANEKLFF.

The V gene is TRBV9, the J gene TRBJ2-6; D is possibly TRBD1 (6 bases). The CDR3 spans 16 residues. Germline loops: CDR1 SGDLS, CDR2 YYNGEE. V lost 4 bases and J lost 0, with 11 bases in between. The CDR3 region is CASSQQGPSGANVLTF. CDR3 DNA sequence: TGTGCCAGCAGCCAGCAGGGGCCCTCTGGGGCCAACGTCCTGACTTTC. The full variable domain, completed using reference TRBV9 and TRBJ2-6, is DSGVTQTPKHLITATGQRVTLRCSPRSGDLSVYWYQQSLDQGLQFLIQYYNGEERAKGNILERFSAQQFPDLHSELNLSSLELGDSALYFCASSQQGPSGANVLTFGAGSRLTVL.

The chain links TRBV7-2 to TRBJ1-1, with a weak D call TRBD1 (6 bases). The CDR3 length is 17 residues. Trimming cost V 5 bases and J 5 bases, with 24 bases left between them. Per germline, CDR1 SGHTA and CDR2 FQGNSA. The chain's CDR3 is CASSPGRRGALGTEAFF. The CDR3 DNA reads TGTGCCAGCAGCCCGGGCCGTCGGGGGGCTTTAGGAACTGAAGCTTTCTTT. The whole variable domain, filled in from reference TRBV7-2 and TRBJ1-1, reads GAGVSQSPSNKVTEKGKDVELRCDPISGHTALYWYRQSLGQGLEFLIYFQGNSAPDKSGLPSDRFSAERTGGSVSTLTIQRTQQEDSAVYLCASSPGRRGALGTEAFFGQGTRLTVV.

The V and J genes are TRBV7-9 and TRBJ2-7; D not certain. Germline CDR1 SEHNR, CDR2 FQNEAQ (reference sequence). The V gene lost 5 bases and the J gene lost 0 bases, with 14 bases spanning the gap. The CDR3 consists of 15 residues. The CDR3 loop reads CASSPRNGSSYEQYF. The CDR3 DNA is TGTGCCAGCAGCCCCCGGAACGGAAGCTCCTACGAGCAGTACTTC.

The CDR3 sequence: CASSSGQGADQPQHF. The CDR3 region has the DNA TGCGCCAGCAGCAGCGGACAGGGGGCCGATCAGCCCCAGCATTTT. The chain recombines TRBV5-1 with TRBJ1-5; TRBD1 agrees at 11 bases. The germline V gene has CDR1 SGHRS and CDR2 YFSETQ. The CDR3 runs 15 residues. V was pared by 4 bases and J by 5 bases, with 5 bases of the junction left unmatched. The full variable domain, in which reference TRBV5-1 and TRBJ1-5 provide the parts outside the CDR3, is KAGVTQTPRYLIKTRGQQVTLSCSPISGHRSVSWYQQTPGQGLQFLFEYFSETQRNKGNFPGRFSGRQFSNSRSEMNVSTLELGDSALYLCASSSGQGADQPQHFGDGTRLSIL.

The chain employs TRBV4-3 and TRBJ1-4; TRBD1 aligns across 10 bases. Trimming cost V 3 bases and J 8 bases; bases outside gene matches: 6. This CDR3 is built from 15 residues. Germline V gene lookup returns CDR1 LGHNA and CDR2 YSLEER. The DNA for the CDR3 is TGCGCCAGCAGCCAGTGGGACAGGGGAGGAGAAAAACTGTTTTTT. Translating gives CASSQWDRGGEKLFF.

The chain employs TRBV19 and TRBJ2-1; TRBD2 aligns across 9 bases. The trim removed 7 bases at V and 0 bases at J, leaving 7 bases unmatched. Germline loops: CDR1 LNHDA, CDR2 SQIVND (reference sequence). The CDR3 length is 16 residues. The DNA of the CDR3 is TGTGCCAGTACTCCCAGCGGGGGGAGCTCCTACAATGAGCAGTTCTTC. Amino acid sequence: CASTPSGGSSYNEQFF.

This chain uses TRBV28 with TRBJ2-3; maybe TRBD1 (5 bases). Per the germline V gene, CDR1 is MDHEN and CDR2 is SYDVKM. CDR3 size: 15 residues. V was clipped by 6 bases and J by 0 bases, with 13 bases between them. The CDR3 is CASSPRAISTDTQYF. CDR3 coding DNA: TGTGCCAGCAGCCCCAGGGCGATTAGCACAGATACGCAGTATTTT.

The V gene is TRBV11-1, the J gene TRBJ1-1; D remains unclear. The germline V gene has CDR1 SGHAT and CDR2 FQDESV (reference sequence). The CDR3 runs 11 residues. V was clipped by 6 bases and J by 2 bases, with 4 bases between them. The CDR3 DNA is TGTGCCAGCAGTTCAAACACTGAAGCTTTCTTT. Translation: CASSSNTEAFF.

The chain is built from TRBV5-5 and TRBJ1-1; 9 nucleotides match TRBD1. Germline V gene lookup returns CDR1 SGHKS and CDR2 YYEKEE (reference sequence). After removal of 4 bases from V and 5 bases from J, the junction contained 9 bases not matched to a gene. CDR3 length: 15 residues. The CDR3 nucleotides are TGTGCCAGCAGCGGAGGGACAGGGCATGCTACTGAAGCTTTCTTT. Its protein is CASSGGTGHATEAFF.

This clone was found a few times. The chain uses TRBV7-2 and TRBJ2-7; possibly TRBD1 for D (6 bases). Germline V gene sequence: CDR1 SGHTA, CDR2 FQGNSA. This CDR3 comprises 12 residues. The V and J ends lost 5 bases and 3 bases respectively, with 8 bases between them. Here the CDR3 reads CASSAGDYEQYF. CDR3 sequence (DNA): TGTGCCAGCAGCGCAGGGGACTACGAGCAGTACTTC.

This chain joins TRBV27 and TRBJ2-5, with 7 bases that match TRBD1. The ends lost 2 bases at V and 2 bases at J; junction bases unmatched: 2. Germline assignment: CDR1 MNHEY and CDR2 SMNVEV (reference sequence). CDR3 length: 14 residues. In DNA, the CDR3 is TGTGCCAGCAGTTTACCGGGACAGCAAGAGACCCAGTACTTC. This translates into CASSLPGQQETQYF.

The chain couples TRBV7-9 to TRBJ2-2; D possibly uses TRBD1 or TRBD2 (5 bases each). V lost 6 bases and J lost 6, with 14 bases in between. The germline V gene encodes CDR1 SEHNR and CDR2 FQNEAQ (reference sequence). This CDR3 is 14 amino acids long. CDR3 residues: CASRGTASPGELFF. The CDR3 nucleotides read TGTGCCAGCAGGGGGACCGCCAGTCCCGGGGAGCTGTTTTTT.

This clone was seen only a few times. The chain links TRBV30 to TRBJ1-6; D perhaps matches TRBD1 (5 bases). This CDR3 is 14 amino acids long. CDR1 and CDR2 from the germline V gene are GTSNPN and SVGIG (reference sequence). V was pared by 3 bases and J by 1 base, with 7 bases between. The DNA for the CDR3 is TGTGCCTGGAGCTGGGGGTCCTATAATTCACCCCTCCACTTT. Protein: CAWSWGSYNSPLHF. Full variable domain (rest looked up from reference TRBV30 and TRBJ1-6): SQTIHQWPATLVQPVGSPLSLECTVEGTSNPNLYWYRQAAGRGLQLLFYSVGIGQISSEVPQNLSASRPQDRQFILSSKKLLLSDSGFYLCAWSWGSYNSPLHFGNGTRLTVT.

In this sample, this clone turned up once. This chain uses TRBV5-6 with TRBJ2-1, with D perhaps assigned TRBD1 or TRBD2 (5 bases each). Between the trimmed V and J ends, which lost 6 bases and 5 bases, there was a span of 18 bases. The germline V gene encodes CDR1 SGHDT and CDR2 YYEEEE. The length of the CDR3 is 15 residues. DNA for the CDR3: TGTGCCAGCACCTTAATGTTGGGACGCAACAATGAGCAGTTCTTC. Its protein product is CASTLMLGRNNEQFF.

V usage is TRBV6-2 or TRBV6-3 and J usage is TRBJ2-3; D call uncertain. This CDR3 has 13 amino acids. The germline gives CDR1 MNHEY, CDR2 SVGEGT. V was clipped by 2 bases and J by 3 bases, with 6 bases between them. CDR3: CASSYVHTDTQYF. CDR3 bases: TGTGCCAGCAGTTACGTTCATACAGATACGCAGTATTTT.

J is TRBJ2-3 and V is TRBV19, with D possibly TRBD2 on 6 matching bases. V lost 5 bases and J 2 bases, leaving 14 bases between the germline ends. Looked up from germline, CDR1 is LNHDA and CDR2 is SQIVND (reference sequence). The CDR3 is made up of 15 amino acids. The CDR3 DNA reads TGTGCCAGTAGTCTTTACGGGGGAAACACAGATACGCAGTATTTT. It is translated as CASSLYGGNTDTQYF.

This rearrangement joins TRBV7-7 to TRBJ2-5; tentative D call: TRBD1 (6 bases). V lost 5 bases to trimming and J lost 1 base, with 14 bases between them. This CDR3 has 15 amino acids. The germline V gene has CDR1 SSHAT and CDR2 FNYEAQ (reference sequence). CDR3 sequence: CASSAGATRQETQYF. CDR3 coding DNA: TGTGCCAGCAGCGCAGGGGCGACCCGCCAAGAGACCCAGTACTTC.

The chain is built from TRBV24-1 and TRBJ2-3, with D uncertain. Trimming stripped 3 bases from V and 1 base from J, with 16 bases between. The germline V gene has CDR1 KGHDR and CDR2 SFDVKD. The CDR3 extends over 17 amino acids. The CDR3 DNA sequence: TGTGCCACCAGTGATCCTGGGGAATACCTAGGCACAGATACGCAGTATTTT. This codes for CATSDPGEYLGTDTQYF.